Shown below are 3 T cell receptor beta chains from a single sample sequenced in a study of T cells in Graves' hyperthyroidism and ophthalmopathy (dated by TCRdb to about 2019). Library method: multiplex PCR. Sequencing relied on an Illumina HiSeq 2000. The TCR beta CDR3 regions were amplified from RNA transcripts. The TCR CDR3 was subjected to a first round of RT-PCR using the HTBI primer set and the Qiagen OneStep RT-PCR kit. Using fastp trimming at Q25 and MiXCR clonotype assembly, TCRdb reanalyzed the public sequencing data and kept in-frame beta chains. Every entry covers one CDR3 protein and lists the most common genes and DNA from its rows. Across this sample there are some 580,000 distinct CDR3 sequences, with 16% seen only once. Jointly, the top ten make up 2.5% to 4% of the sample. The sample taken for sequencing was blood. Receptors originate from a woman aged 35 to 49 with Graves' ophthalmopathy.

This clonotype has just a few counts. A read error may be the cause here, since a much bigger clone is one base away. The rearrangement uses TRBV12-3 or TRBV12-4 and TRBJ1-2; tentatively, D is TRBD1 (5 bases). CDR3 size: 15 residues. The CDR3 nucleotides read TGTGCCGGCAGGAATCGGGGGTTCGGATACTATGGCTACACCTTC. As protein: CAGRNRGFGYYGYTF.

This clonotype was counted many times. The genes are TRBV7-8 and TRBJ2-1; TRBD2 agrees at 9 bases. CDR1 and CDR2 from the germline V gene are SGHVS and FQNEAQ. The CDR3 contains 16 residues. J lost 4 bases, V lost 5 bases, and 9 bases had no gene match. The CDR3 nucleotides read TGTGCCAGCAGCGTCCTAGCGGGAATACGGTACAATGAGCAGTTCTTC. Its translation: CASSVLAGIRYNEQFF.

This clonotype was detected only a few times. CDR3 loop: CASSQHSGGLNTQYF. In nucleotides, the CDR3 is TGCGCCAGCAGCCAACATTCGGGGGGCCTAAATACGCAGTATTTT. This rearrangement joins TRBV4-1 to TRBJ2-3; D may be TRBD2 (7 bases). Germline values: CDR1 MGHRA, CDR2 YSYEKL. CDR3 length: 15 amino acids. V was clipped by 2 bases and J by 7 bases, with 16 bases between them.